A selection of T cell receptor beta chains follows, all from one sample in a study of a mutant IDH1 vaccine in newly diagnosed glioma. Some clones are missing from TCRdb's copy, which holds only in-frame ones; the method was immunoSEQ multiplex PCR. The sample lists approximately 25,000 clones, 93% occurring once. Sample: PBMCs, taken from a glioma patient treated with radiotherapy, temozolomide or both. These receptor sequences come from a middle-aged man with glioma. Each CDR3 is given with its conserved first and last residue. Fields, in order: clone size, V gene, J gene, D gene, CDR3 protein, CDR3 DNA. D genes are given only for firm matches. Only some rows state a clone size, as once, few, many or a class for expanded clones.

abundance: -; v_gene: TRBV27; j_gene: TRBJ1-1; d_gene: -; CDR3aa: CASSPSAGVLNTEAFF; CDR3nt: TGTGCCAGCAGCCCATCAGCAGGGGTCCTGAACACTGAAGCTTTCTTT
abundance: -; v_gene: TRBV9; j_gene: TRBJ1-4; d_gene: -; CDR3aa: CASSVASGGNEKLFF; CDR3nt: TGTGCCAGCAGCGTAGCTTCCGGCGGTAATGAAAAACTGTTTTTT
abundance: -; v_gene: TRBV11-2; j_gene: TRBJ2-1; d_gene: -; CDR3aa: CASSSGSYSYNEQFF; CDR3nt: TGTGCCAGCAGCTCGGGGTCCTACTCCTACAATGAGCAGTTCTTC
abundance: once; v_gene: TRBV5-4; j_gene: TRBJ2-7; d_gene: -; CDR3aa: CASSWEVTGIYEQYF; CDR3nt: TGTGCCAGCAGCTGGGAGGTAACAGGGATCTACGAGCAGTACTTC
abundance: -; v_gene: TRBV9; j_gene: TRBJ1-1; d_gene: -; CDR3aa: CASSVDGRATEAFF; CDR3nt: TGTGCCAGCAGCGTAGATGGCAGGGCGACTGAAGCTTTCTTT
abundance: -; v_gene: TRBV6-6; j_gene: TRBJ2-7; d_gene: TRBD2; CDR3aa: CASRNPGLALYEQYF; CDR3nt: TGTGCCAGCAGGAACCCGGGACTAGCCCTCTACGAGCAGTACTTC
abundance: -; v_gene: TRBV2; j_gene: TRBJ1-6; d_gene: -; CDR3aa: CARRGAADNSPLHF; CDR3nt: TGTGCCCGCCGAGGAGCCGCCGATAATTCACCCCTCCACTTT
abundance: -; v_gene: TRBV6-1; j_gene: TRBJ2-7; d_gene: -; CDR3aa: CASSEYGVGSYEQYF; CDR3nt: TGTGCCAGCAGTGAATACGGGGTCGGCTCCTACGAGCAGTACTTC
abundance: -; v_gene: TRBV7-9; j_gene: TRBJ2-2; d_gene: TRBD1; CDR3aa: CASSFPPGQGFAGELFF; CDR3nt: TGTGCCAGCAGCTTCCCTCCGGGACAGGGGTTCGCCGGGGAGCTGTTTTTT
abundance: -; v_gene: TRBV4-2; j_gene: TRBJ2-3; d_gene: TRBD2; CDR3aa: CASSQVATSGTFLFTDTQYF; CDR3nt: TGTGCCAGCAGCCAAGTCGCCACTAGCGGGACTTTTCTATTCACAGATACGCAGTATTTT
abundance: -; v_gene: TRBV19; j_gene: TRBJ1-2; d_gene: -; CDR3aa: CASTPNIGSWGGYTF; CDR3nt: TGTGCCAGTACCCCTAACATCGGCAGTTGGGGTGGCTACACCTTC
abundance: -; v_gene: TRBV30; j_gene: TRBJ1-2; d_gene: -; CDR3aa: CAWSSSTRNYGYTF; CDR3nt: TGTGCCTGGAGTTCTTCGACAAGGAACTATGGCTACACCTTC
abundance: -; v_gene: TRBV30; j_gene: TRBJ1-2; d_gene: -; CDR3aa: CAWSEGEKGYTF; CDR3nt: TGTGCCTGGAGCGAAGGGGAAAAGGGCTACACCTTC